This T cell receptor beta chain was identified in a study of cytomegalovirus exposure and HLA in healthy donors. Germline loops: CDR1 SGDLS, CDR2 YYNGEE. J lost 3 bases, V lost 0 bases, and 6 bases had no gene match. The CDR3 has 15 amino acids. A note on this clone: What it binds is unknown.

The study ran its PCR with 60 Vbeta and 13 Jbeta primers. TCRdb's copy holds only in-frame clones and misses some; the assay was immunoSEQ multiplex PCR. The sample lists more than 95,000 clones; approximately 80% were seen once. Overall study results and limits: Later analysis identified over 15,000 TCR beta sequences associated with HLA alleles, using a false discovery rate threshold of 0.05. Many donors carried some public TCRs, although rarity characterized most TCR sequences.

Sample: PBMCs. This chain joins TRBV9 and TRBJ2-7; the match to TRBD2 covers 7 bases. This receptor was taken from a man aged 40-49 years in good health and CMV-seronegative. The CDR3 DNA reads TGTGCCAGCAGCGTAGGGGGTCGCGGGGGCTACGAGCAGTACTTC. Translated: CASSVGGRGGYEQYF.